The clone carrying this T cell receptor (beta chain) was seen many times. Its specificity is unknown. A junction boundary mismatches the germline segment, possibly from a read error. Ophthalmopathy in the donors was of moderate-to-severe activity, with CAS ≥3, NOSPECS ≥4 and duration under 3 months. Certain patients were not enrolled. These were patients with other autoimmune diseases, uncontrolled infections, pregnancy or lactation. RNA transcripts were the template, and TCR beta CDR3 regions were amplified from them. HTBI primers were used in a first-round RT-PCR, which preceded a second-round multiplex PCR. TCRdb fed the multiplex PCR reads into MiXCR, producing one record per CDR3 protein. The sample holds 200,000 to 250,000 distinct CDR3 sequences, under 25% seen once. The sample belongs to a study of Graves' ophthalmopathy and Graves' hyperthyroidism. Study results and limitations: Most thyroid-expanded clonotypes exceeding 0.001 frequency were also found in blood.

CDR1 and CDR2 (germline): SEHNR, FQNEAQ (reference sequence). The CDR3 runs to 13 residues. The receptor comes from a woman between 50 and 59 years old with Graves' ophthalmopathy. The sequencing input was peripheral blood. The chain uses TRBV7-9 and TRBJ1-1; D gene unclear. The CDR3 DNA is TGTACCAGCAGCTTGGGCATGAACACTGAAGCTTTCTTT. This sequence encodes CTSSLGMNTEAFF.